This TCR beta chain was identified during a study of neurological immune-mediated disorders (dated by TCRdb to about 2019). About the study as a whole: Among the roughly 34 multiple sclerosis patients, relapsing-remitting MS was present in some 30 and secondary progressive MS was present in 3. Peripheral blood TCR-beta repertoires from HTLV-I-associated myelopathy (HAM/TSP) patients, multiple sclerosis patients and healthy controls were compared by UMI-based sequencing. The approximately 100 TCR-beta libraries included longitudinal samples, technical triplicates and paired sorted CD4+ and CD8+ T-cell subsets alongside PBMC samples. The cohort included around 70 subjects: around 15 with HAM/TSP, roughly 35 with multiple sclerosis, and 20 or so healthy controls. The paper's findings and limits, for the study overall: TCR clonal expansion was highest in HAM/TSP patients and lowest in MS patients, with MS patients falling below even healthy controls. Expanded clones from different subjects shared no identical CDR3 amino acid sequences, which suggests that TCR-beta repertoires were private in all groups. Repertoires from 18 of 34 MS patients were grouped by phylogenetic analysis into a cluster of related CDR3 sequences, suggesting a possible repertoire-level signature. No association of the MS cluster with clinical or MRI features was observed, and the need for larger cohorts was stated by the authors.

Ten or more counts support this clonotype. This clone's antigen is unknown. Nothing much larger sits one base from this clone, and base qualities are not available. For unsorted PBMC libraries, 2 million PBMCs were used after storage in RNAlater at -80 degrees C until RNA extraction. Multiple sclerosis patients were enrolled in a US clinical protocol under which disease progression was evaluated by magnetic resonance imaging. Peripheral blood was subjected to Ficoll-Hypaque density gradient centrifugation to isolate PBMCs, which were then cryopreserved in liquid nitrogen. To synthesize cDNA, template-switch 5'RACE was performed with a primer carrying a 10-nucleotide random unique molecular identifier so that each TCR transcript was tagged. Every sequencing run covered 15-18 subjects and yielded more than 170 million TCR-beta sequences. The RNeasy kit was used to extract total RNA. The KAPA Real-time Library Amplification kit was used to amplify TCR-beta VDJ regions with primers for the TCR constant region and the 5'RACE anchor. A first PCR added sample indexes and Illumina adaptors, and a second PCR then raised library yield. After purification with Ampure beads, the TCR product of roughly 650 bp was size-selected on a 2% E-gel SizeSelection system. Before pooling, library quality was assessed on a Bioanalyzer, concentration was determined with Qubit, and library quantification was performed with the Kapa Library Quantification kit. Libraries were sequenced paired-end 2 x 150 bp on an Illumina HiSeq 2500. To increase sequence diversity, roughly 24-32% phiX was spiked into each library pool. The published analysis was carried out like this. Quality-filtered reads were processed with the UMI-based MiGEC pipeline, and over 75% of raw TCR sequences were removed by the MiGEC pipeline during error correction. VDJ genes were aligned to IMGT germline references, and each clonotype was defined by a unique CDR3 amino acid sequence together with V-J genes. Clonal expansion, Shannon diversity and CDR3 relatedness were evaluated with VDJtools (CalcPairwiseDistances, ClusterSamples), while phylogenetic trees were built in CLCbio workbench. Clones with at least 8 unique UMIs were defined as expanded, with this threshold being based on coefficient-of-variation modelling across technical triplicates. TCRdb handled the public reads itself, with Q25 trimming in fastp and clone calling in MiXCR, and kept productive beta chains. Entries are consolidated by CDR3 protein sequence, retaining the most common genes and DNA. The V and J calls and clone size are TCRdb's, not the authors'. Within this sample are about 80,000 distinct CDR3 sequences, with less than 5.5% of them counted one time only. The biggest ten clones account for around 2.2% of the sample.

The CDR3 has 13 amino acids, counting the end cysteine and phenylalanine. CDR3 DNA only is kept here, 39 bases in frame from base 1. CDR1 and CDR2 (DFQATT, SNEGSKA) derive from the germline V gene (reference sequence). V loses 3 bases, J loses 0 bases, and the germline ends lie 9 bases apart. The source of this sequence is a woman aged 25 to 39 with multiple sclerosis. The specimen was PBMCs. The V and J genes are TRBV20-1 and TRBJ2-7, and perhaps TRBD2 as D gene, on 5 matching bases. This receptor has the CDR3 CSASGVSSYEQYF. The sequenced DNA: TGCAGTGCTAGCGGGGTTAGCTCCTACGAGCAGTACTTC.